This T cell receptor beta chain was sequenced during a study of blood T cells in healthy people across ages. The CDR3 extends over 17 amino acids. From germline, CDR1 is SQVTM and CDR2 ANQGSEA. The germline V and J ends were trimmed by 3 bases and 2 bases, with 21 bases remaining between them. The use of a sample-barcoded 5' primer and a J-beta primer mix characterized a second PCR of roughly 6 to 12 cycles. Each TCR beta cDNA got a 12-nucleotide random molecular identifier. Using its own MiXCR run on the 5' RACE reads, TCRdb lists one record per CDR3 protein. The sample shows 1.5 million to 2 million distinct CDR3 sequences, 25% to 30% of them seen only once. A remark on this clonotype: Its specificity is not known.

Study-level findings and limits: Unsorted PBMCs blocked a conclusive comparison of naive and antigen-experienced cells. There were more naive CD4+ cells and higher diversity in long-lived donors than in aged donors.

Total RNA was isolated from each sample in quantities of at least 6 micrograms. Sequencing input: blood. The source is a woman younger than 45 in good health. The chain links TRBV29-1 to TRBJ2-3, with D possibly being TRBD1 or TRBD2 (6 bases each). CDR3 sequence (DNA): TGCAGCGTTGATGGGGAGGCAGGGGTTCTTTCCACAGATACGCAGTATTTT. Protein product: CSVDGEAGVLSTDTQYF.